The rows below give T cell receptor beta chains drawn from one sample of a study of a mutant IDH1 vaccine in newly diagnosed glioma. These receptors have no known antigen. Generated by immunoSEQ multiplex PCR, the TCRdb table keeps only in-frame clones and is missing some. The sample has some 46,000 clones; roughly 92% are singletons. Here the sequenced sample was PBMCs, taken from a glioma patient whose treatment included an IDH1 peptide vaccine. These receptors originate from a man in his forties or fifties with glioma. The CDR3 runs from the conserved cysteine through the conserved F or W. D genes are given only for firm matches. Rows give clone size only sometimes, using once, few, many, or a class for an expanded clone.

v_call: TRBV19
clone_size: -
d_call: -
j_call: TRBJ1-5
cdr3_nt: TGTGCCAGTAGTATGACAGACCTTAGCAATCAGCCCCAGCATTTT
cdr3_aa: CASSMTDLSNQPQHF

v_call: TRBV30
clone_size: -
d_call: TRBD2
j_call: TRBJ2-3
cdr3_nt: TGTGCCTGGAGTGTTGGCGGGGGGAGCACAGATACGCAGTATTTT
cdr3_aa: CAWSVGGGSTDTQYF

v_call: TRBV7-9
clone_size: -
d_call: TRBD1
j_call: TRBJ2-5
cdr3_nt: TGTGCCAGCAGCTTAGGAGGTCCGGACAGGGAGAGAGAGACCCAGTACTTC
cdr3_aa: CASSLGGPDRERETQYF

v_call: TRBV6-4
clone_size: -
d_call: -
j_call: TRBJ2-5
cdr3_nt: TGTGCCAGCAGTGATGAGGGAGCCGGCCAAGAGACCCAGTACTTC
cdr3_aa: CASSDEGAGQETQYF

v_call: TRBV28
clone_size: -
d_call: TRBD1
j_call: TRBJ2-7
cdr3_nt: TGTGCCAGCAGCAAACGGACAGGAACCTACGAGCAGTACTTC
cdr3_aa: CASSKRTGTYEQYF

v_call: TRBV25-1
clone_size: -
d_call: TRBD2
j_call: TRBJ2-1
cdr3_nt: TGTGCCAGCAGTGTCAAGCGGGAGATCCATGAGCAGTTCTTC
cdr3_aa: CASSVKREIHEQFF

v_call: TRBV5-1
clone_size: -
d_call: -
j_call: TRBJ2-7
cdr3_nt: TGCGCCAGCAGCTGGGGGATCCTCTACGAGCAGTACTTC
cdr3_aa: CASSWGILYEQYF

v_call: TRBV20-1
clone_size: -
d_call: -
j_call: TRBJ2-7
cdr3_nt: TGCAGTGCTTGGAGCTCCTACGAGCAGTACTTC
cdr3_aa: CSAWSSYEQYF

v_call: TRBV7-9
clone_size: -
d_call: -
j_call: TRBJ2-4
cdr3_nt: TGTGCCAGCAGCTTAGCGATGGGGTTTCACATTCAGTACTTC
cdr3_aa: CASSLAMGFHIQYF

v_call: TRBV11-2
clone_size: -
d_call: TRBD1
j_call: TRBJ1-5
cdr3_nt: TGTGCCAGCAGCTTCGGACAGGGGGGAAATCAGCCCCAGCATTTT
cdr3_aa: CASSFGQGGNQPQHF

v_call: TRBV5-4
clone_size: -
d_call: TRBD1
j_call: TRBJ1-1
cdr3_nt: TGTGCCAGCCACCGACAGGGGGCAAAGACTGAAGCTTTCTTT
cdr3_aa: CASHRQGAKTEAFF

v_call: TRBV25-1
clone_size: -
d_call: -
j_call: TRBJ2-6
cdr3_nt: TGTGCCAGCAGTCCGGGGTCCTCTGGGGCCAACGTCCTGACTTTC
cdr3_aa: CASSPGSSGANVLTF

v_call: TRBV6-5
clone_size: -
d_call: -
j_call: TRBJ1-1
cdr3_nt: TGTGCCAGCAGTTACTCGAAGGTTAGTGAAGCTTTCTTT
cdr3_aa: CASSYSKVSEAFF

v_call: TRBV28
clone_size: -
d_call: -
j_call: TRBJ2-7
cdr3_nt: TGTGCCAGCAAAACAGGGCACCCTTGGGAGCAGTACTTC
cdr3_aa: CASKTGHPWEQYF

v_call: TRBV19
clone_size: few
d_call: TRBD1
j_call: TRBJ1-2
cdr3_nt: TGTGCCAGTAACACCGGGACAGGTGGCTACACCTTC
cdr3_aa: CASNTGTGGYTF

v_call: TRBV4-1
clone_size: -
d_call: -
j_call: TRBJ1-3
cdr3_nt: TGCGCCAGCAGCCAAGATCTTGTTTGGGTATCTGGAAACACCATATATTTT
cdr3_aa: CASSQDLVWVSGNTIYF

v_call: TRBV28
clone_size: -
d_call: TRBD2
j_call: TRBJ2-7
cdr3_nt: TGTGCCAGCGGCCCACTTCGGAGCGGGAACTCCTACGAGCAGTACTTC
cdr3_aa: CASGPLRSGNSYEQYF

v_call: TRBV29-1
clone_size: -
d_call: TRBD1
j_call: TRBJ2-1
cdr3_nt: TGCAGCGTTGAACAGCTTGGGACAGGTAGCTCCTACAATGAGCAGTTCTTC
cdr3_aa: CSVEQLGTGSSYNEQFF

v_call: TRBV27
clone_size: -
d_call: -
j_call: TRBJ2-5
cdr3_nt: TGTGCCAGCGGTTATCGGGGGGCGCTGGGGTGGGCCCAGTACTTC
cdr3_aa: CASGYRGALGWAQYF

v_call: TRBV7-2
clone_size: -
d_call: TRBD1
j_call: TRBJ2-5
cdr3_nt: TGTGCCAGCAGCCCCCGACAGGGGGCGAAGGAGACCCAGTACTTC
cdr3_aa: CASSPRQGAKETQYF

v_call: TRBV18
clone_size: -
d_call: TRBD2
j_call: TRBJ2-1
cdr3_nt: TGTGCCAGCTCACCACCCAAGCTAGCGGGGGGACCAATTTACAATGAGCAGTTCTTC
cdr3_aa: CASSPPKLAGGPIYNEQFF

v_call: TRBV11-2
clone_size: -
d_call: TRBD1
j_call: TRBJ2-7
cdr3_nt: TGTGCCAGCAGCTTATCGCTTTCAGGGGGATTCGGCGAGCAGTACTTC
cdr3_aa: CASSLSLSGGFGEQYF

v_call: TRBV19
clone_size: once
d_call: -
j_call: TRBJ2-7
cdr3_nt: TGTGCCAGTAGCACCGGAAGGTCCTCCTACGAGCAGTACTTC
cdr3_aa: CASSTGRSSYEQYF

v_call: TRBV5-4
clone_size: -
d_call: -
j_call: TRBJ1-4
cdr3_nt: TGTGCCAGCAGCTTGTCAGGGAATGAAAAACTGTTTTTT
cdr3_aa: CASSLSGNEKLFF

v_call: TRBV7-3
clone_size: -
d_call: -
j_call: TRBJ1-1
cdr3_nt: TGTGCCAGCAGCTTAAAAGTAAACACTGAAGCTTTCTTT
cdr3_aa: CASSLKVNTEAFF

v_call: TRBV28
clone_size: -
d_call: TRBD1
j_call: TRBJ1-2
cdr3_nt: TGTGCCAGCAGTCCCCGGACAGGGCCTAACTATGGCTACACCTTC
cdr3_aa: CASSPRTGPNYGYTF

v_call: TRBV5-1
clone_size: -
d_call: -
j_call: TRBJ2-5
cdr3_nt: TGCGCCAGCAGCCTGAGGGGGAGGGTCGGGGAGACCCAGTACTTC
cdr3_aa: CASSLRGRVGETQYF

v_call: TRBV11-2
clone_size: -
d_call: -
j_call: TRBJ2-5
cdr3_nt: TGTGCCAGCAGCTTAGGAGAGTCTGAGACCCAGTACTTC
cdr3_aa: CASSLGESETQYF

v_call: TRBV21-1
clone_size: -
d_call: -
j_call: TRBJ1-1
cdr3_nt: TGTGCCAGCAGAACAGGGCTTAAAGCTTTCTTT
cdr3_aa: CASRTGLKAFF

v_call: TRBV19
clone_size: -
d_call: TRBD1
j_call: TRBJ2-1
cdr3_nt: TGTGCCAGTAGACTACCAGGGACAGGGGGCGATGAGCAGTTCTTC
cdr3_aa: CASRLPGTGGDEQFF

v_call: TRBV5-1
clone_size: -
d_call: -
j_call: TRBJ2-1
cdr3_nt: TGCGCCAGCAGCTTGAGTACGGGAGTACTCAATGAGCAGTTCTTC
cdr3_aa: CASSLSTGVLNEQFF

v_call: TRBV2
clone_size: -
d_call: -
j_call: TRBJ2-5
cdr3_nt: TGTGCCAGCAGTGAGAGGCCAGCAGGCCACGAGACCCAGTACTTC
cdr3_aa: CASSERPAGHETQYF

v_call: TRBV11-2
clone_size: -
d_call: -
j_call: TRBJ1-5
cdr3_nt: TGTGCCAGCAGCTTAGGGACAAGTCTTAGCACGTCCCAGCCCCAGCATTTT
cdr3_aa: CASSLGTSLSTSQPQHF

v_call: TRBV28
clone_size: -
d_call: -
j_call: TRBJ1-4
cdr3_nt: TGTGCCAGCAGTTTAGAGGCAACTAATGAAAAACTGTTTTTT
cdr3_aa: CASSLEATNEKLFF

v_call: TRBV5-1
clone_size: -
d_call: TRBD1
j_call: TRBJ1-2
cdr3_nt: TGCGCCAGCAGCGCGGGGACAGGGGGTTATGGCTACACCTTC
cdr3_aa: CASSAGTGGYGYTF

v_call: TRBV9
clone_size: -
d_call: TRBD1
j_call: TRBJ2-2
cdr3_nt: TGTGCCAGCAGCGCCATCCCAGGTCGGGCAGGGGGCAGCGGGGAGCTGTTTTTT
cdr3_aa: CASSAIPGRAGGSGELFF

v_call: TRBV29-1
clone_size: -
d_call: TRBD1
j_call: TRBJ2-3
cdr3_nt: TGCAGCGTCACACGGACAGGGAGCACAGATACGCAGTATTTT
cdr3_aa: CSVTRTGSTDTQYF

v_call: TRBV4-1
clone_size: -
d_call: TRBD1
j_call: TRBJ2-7
cdr3_nt: TGCGCCAGCAGCCTGGGAGGACAGGGGGCGAAAGAGCAGTACTTC
cdr3_aa: CASSLGGQGAKEQYF

v_call: TRBV5-6
clone_size: few
d_call: TRBD1
j_call: TRBJ2-1
cdr3_nt: TGTGCCAGCAGCCCGGACACAGGGGCTACCTACAATGAGCAGTTCTTC
cdr3_aa: CASSPDTGATYNEQFF

v_call: TRBV2
clone_size: -
d_call: -
j_call: TRBJ1-5
cdr3_nt: TGTGCCAGCAGTGTTGGGAGAGCGAGCAATCAGCCCCAGCATTTT
cdr3_aa: CASSVGRASNQPQHF

v_call: TRBV13
clone_size: -
d_call: -
j_call: TRBJ1-1
cdr3_nt: TGTGCCAGCAGCTTAGGAAACACTGAAGCTTTCTTT
cdr3_aa: CASSLGNTEAFF

v_call: TRBV30
clone_size: -
d_call: TRBD1
j_call: TRBJ2-3
cdr3_nt: TGTGCCTGGAGGGTCAGGGGGCAACATACGCAGTATTTT
cdr3_aa: CAWRVRGQHTQYF

v_call: TRBV6-5
clone_size: -
d_call: -
j_call: TRBJ1-2
cdr3_nt: TGTGCCAGCAGCCAGGCTCTGGGCGGATTCTATGGCTACACCTTC
cdr3_aa: CASSQALGGFYGYTF

v_call: TRBV28
clone_size: once
d_call: -
j_call: TRBJ2-1
cdr3_nt: TGTGCCAGCAGCCCCCCCCTAGTGGGGCTCAATGAGCAGTTCTTC
cdr3_aa: CASSPPLVGLNEQFF

v_call: TRBV5-1
clone_size: -
d_call: TRBD1
j_call: TRBJ1-4
cdr3_nt: TGCGCCAGCAGCTTGGCACCACAGGGGGTAGGAGAAAAACTGTTTTTT
cdr3_aa: CASSLAPQGVGEKLFF

v_call: TRBV14
clone_size: -
d_call: -
j_call: TRBJ2-7
cdr3_nt: TGTGCCAGCAGCCAGTTGAGGGAACTTAGCGACGAGCAGTACTTC
cdr3_aa: CASSQLRELSDEQYF

v_call: TRBV5-6
clone_size: -
d_call: -
j_call: TRBJ2-5
cdr3_nt: TGTGCCAGCATCTCAGGAATCCAAGAGACCCAGTACTTC
cdr3_aa: CASISGIQETQYF

v_call: TRBV4-1
clone_size: once
d_call: TRBD1
j_call: TRBJ2-7
cdr3_nt: TGCGCCAGCAGCCAACGGACAGGGTCGGGCTACGAGCAGTACTTC
cdr3_aa: CASSQRTGSGYEQYF

v_call: TRBV12-2
clone_size: -
d_call: -
j_call: TRBJ1-1
cdr3_nt: TGTGCAAGTCGCTTAGGGGACATGGCAGGGGGGGTTGAGGGCACTGAAGCTTTCTTT
cdr3_aa: CASRLGDMAGGVEGTEAFF

v_call: TRBV6-1
clone_size: -
d_call: TRBD2
j_call: TRBJ2-4
cdr3_nt: TGTGCCAGCAGTGTCTCAGCGTTCCGCGGGAGTCCCAAAAACATTCAGTACTTC
cdr3_aa: CASSVSAFRGSPKNIQYF

v_call: TRBV30
clone_size: -
d_call: -
j_call: TRBJ1-2
cdr3_nt: TGTGCCTGGAGGGGTTGGACAGCTTGGACCGGCTACACCTTC
cdr3_aa: CAWRGWTAWTGYTF

v_call: TRBV29-1
clone_size: once
d_call: TRBD1
j_call: TRBJ2-7
cdr3_nt: TGCAGCGTTGAGGTGGACAGGGCCCATACCTACGAGCAGTACTTC
cdr3_aa: CSVEVDRAHTYEQYF